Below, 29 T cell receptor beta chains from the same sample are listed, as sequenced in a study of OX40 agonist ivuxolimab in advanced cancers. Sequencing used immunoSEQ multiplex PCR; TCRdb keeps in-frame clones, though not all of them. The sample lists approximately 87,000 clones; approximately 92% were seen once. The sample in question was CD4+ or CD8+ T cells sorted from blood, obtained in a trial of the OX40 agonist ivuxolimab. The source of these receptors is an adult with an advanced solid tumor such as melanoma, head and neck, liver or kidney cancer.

This chain's CDR3 is CASSYKAGHPMGEQFF. CDR3 coding DNA: TGTGCCAGCAGTTACAAGGCGGGGCACCCTATGGGTGAGCAGTTCTTC. This chain joins TRBV6-8 and TRBJ2-1; tentatively, D is TRBD2 (6 bases). The CDR3 totals 16 residues. V was shortened by 2 bases and J by 9 bases, with 20 bases between the two germline ends. CDR1 MNHGY and CDR2 SAAAGT come from the germline V gene.

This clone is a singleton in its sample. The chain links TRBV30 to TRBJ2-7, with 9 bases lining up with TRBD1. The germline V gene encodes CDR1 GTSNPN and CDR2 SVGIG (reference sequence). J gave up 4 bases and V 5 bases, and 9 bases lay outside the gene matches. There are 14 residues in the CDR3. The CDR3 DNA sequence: TGTGCCTGGGCCCCGGGACAGGGACCATACGAGCAGTACTTC. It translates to CAWAPGQGPYEQYF.

The DNA for the CDR3 is TGTGCCAGCAGTTACATGGGCGGGGGTGACACAGATACGCAGTATTTT. This codes for CASSYMGGGDTDTQYF. This chain joins TRBV6-5 and TRBJ2-3; 7 positions agree with TRBD2. Germline assignment: CDR1 MNHEY and CDR2 SVGAGI. The CDR3 is 16 amino acids. Trimming cost V 2 bases and J 2 bases; bases outside gene matches: 7.

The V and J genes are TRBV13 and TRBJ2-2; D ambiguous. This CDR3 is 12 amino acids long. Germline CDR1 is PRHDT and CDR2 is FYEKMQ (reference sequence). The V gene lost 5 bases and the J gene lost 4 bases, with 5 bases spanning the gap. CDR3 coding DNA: TGTGCCAGCAGCCTGACCACCGGGGAGCTGTTTTTT. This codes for CASSLTTGELFF.

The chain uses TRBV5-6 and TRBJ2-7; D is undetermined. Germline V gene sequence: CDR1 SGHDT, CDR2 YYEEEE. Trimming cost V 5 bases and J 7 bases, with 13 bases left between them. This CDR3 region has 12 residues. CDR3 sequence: CASSQQGSEQYF. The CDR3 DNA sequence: TGTGCCAGCAGTCAACAAGGTTCTGAGCAGTACTTC.

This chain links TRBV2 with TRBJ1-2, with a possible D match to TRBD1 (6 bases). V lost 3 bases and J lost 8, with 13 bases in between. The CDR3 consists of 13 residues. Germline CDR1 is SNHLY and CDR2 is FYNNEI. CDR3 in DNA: TGTGCCAGCAGTGATAGGCAGGGGTACGGCTACACCTTC. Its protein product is CASSDRQGYGYTF.

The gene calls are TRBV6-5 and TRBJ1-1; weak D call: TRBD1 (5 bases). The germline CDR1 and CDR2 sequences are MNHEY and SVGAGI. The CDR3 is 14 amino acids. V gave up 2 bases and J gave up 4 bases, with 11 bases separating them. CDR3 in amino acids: CASSYGGESTEAFF. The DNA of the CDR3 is TGTGCCAGCAGTTACGGGGGGGAAAGCACTGAAGCTTTCTTT.

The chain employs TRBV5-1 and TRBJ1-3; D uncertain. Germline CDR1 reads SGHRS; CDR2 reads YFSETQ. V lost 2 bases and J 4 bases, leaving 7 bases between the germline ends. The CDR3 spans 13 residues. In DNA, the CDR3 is TGCGCCAGCAGCTTAACAGACGGAAACACCATATATTTT. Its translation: CASSLTDGNTIYF.

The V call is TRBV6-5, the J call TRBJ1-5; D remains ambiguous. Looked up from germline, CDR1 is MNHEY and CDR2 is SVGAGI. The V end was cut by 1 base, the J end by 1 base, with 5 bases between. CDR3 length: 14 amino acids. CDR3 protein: CASSYYRSNQPQHF. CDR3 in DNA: TGTGCCAGCAGTTACTACAGAAGCAATCAGCCCCAGCATTTT.

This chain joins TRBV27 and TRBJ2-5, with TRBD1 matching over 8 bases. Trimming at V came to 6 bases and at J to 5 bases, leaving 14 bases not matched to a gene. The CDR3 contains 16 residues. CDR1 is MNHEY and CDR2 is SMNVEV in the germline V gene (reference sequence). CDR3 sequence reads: CASSPEASGGWETQYF. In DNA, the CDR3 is TGTGCCAGCAGCCCCGAAGCCTCAGGGGGCTGGGAGACCCAGTACTTC.

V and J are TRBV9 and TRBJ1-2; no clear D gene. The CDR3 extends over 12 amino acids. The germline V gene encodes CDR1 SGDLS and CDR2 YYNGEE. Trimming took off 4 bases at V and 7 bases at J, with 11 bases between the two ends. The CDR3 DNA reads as TGTGCCAGCAGCTCAGTTGACGGTGGCTACACCTTC. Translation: CASSSVDGGYTF.

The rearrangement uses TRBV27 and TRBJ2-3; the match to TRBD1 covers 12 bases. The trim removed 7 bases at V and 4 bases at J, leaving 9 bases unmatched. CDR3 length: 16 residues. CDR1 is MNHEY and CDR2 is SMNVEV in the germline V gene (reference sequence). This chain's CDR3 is CASIGYGTGGADTQYF. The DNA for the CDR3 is TGTGCCAGCATTGGTTACGGGACAGGGGGCGCAGATACGCAGTATTTT.

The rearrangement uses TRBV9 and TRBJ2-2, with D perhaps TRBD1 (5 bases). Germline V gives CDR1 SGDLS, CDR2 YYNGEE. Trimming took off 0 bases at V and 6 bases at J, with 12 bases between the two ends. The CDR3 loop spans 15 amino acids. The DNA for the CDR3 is TGTGCCAGCAGCGTAGCGTCCAGGGTGCCCGGGGAGCTGTTTTTT. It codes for CASSVASRVPGELFF.

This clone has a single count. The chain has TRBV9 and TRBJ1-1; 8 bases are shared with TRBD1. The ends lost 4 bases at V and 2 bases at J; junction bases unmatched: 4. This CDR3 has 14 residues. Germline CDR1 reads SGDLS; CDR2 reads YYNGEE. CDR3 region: CASSKDRANTEAFF. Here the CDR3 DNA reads TGTGCCAGCAGCAAGGACAGGGCCAACACTGAAGCTTTCTTT.

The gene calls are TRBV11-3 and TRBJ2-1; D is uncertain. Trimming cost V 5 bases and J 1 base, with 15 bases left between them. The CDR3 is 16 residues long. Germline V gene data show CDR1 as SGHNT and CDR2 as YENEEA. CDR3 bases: TGTGCCAGCAGCCCGGGCGTCTTGGGGTCCTACAATGAGCAGTTCTTC. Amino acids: CASSPGVLGSYNEQFF.

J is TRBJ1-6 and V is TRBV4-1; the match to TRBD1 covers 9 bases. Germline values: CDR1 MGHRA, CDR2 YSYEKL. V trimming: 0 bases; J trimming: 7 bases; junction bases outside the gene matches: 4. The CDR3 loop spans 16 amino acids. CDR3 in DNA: TGCGCCAGCAGCCAAGATCGGGACAGGGCAAATTCACCCCTCCACTTT. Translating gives CASSQDRDRANSPLHF.

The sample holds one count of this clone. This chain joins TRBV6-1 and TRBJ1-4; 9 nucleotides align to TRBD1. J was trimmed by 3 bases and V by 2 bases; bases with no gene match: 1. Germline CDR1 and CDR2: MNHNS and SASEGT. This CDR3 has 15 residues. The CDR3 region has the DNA TGTGCCAGCAGTGAATGGGACAGGGCTAATGAAAAACTGTTTTTT. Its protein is CASSEWDRANEKLFF.

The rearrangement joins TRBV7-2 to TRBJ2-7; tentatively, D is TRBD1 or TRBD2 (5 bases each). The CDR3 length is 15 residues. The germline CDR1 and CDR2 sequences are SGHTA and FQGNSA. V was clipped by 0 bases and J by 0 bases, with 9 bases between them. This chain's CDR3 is CASSLAGVSSYEQYF. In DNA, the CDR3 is TGTGCCAGCAGCTTAGCGGGGGTTAGCTCCTACGAGCAGTACTTC.

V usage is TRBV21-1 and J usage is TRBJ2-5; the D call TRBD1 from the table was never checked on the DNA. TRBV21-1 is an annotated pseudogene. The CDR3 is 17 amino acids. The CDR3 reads CASSTRQGRRLWETQYF. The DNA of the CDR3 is TGTGCCAGCAGCACCCGACAGGGGAGACGGCTTTGGGAGACCCAGTACTTC.

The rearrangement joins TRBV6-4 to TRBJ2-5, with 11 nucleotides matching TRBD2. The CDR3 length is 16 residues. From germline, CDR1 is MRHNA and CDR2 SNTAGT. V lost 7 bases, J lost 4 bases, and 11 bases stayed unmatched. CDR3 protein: CASTLPLAGGAETQYF. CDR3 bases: TGTGCCAGCACCTTGCCCCTAGCGGGAGGTGCAGAGACCCAGTACTTC.

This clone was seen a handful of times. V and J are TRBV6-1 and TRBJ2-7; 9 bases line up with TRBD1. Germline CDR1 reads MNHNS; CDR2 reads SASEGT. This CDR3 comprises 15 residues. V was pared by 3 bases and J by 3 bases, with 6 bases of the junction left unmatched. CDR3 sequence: CASSEGSTGGYEQYF. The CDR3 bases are TGTGCCAGCAGTGAGGGTTCGACAGGGGGCTACGAGCAGTACTTC.

CDR3 protein: CASSPYLAGGNNEQFF. The CDR3, as DNA: TGCGCCAGCAGCCCCTACCTAGCGGGGGGGAACAATGAGCAGTTCTTC. The chain combines TRBV4-1 with TRBJ2-1; TRBD2 matches 12 bases. Germline CDR1 and CDR2: MGHRA and YSYEKL. The length of the CDR3 is 16 residues. The junction had 6 bases not matched to a gene; V was cut back by 4 bases and J by 5 bases.

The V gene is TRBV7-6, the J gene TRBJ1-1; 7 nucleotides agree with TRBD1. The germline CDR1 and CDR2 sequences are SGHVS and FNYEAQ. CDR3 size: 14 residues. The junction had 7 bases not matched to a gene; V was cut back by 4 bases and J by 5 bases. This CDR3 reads CASSYRGGGTEAFF. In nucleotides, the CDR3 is TGTGCCAGCAGCTACAGGGGCGGGGGGACTGAAGCTTTCTTT.

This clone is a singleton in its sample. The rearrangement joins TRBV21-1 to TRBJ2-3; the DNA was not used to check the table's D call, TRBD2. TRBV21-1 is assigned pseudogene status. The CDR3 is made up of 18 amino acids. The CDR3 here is CASSTRTSGVTGTDTQYF. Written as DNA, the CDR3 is TGTGCCAGCAGCACTCGGACTAGCGGGGTGACTGGCACAGATACGCAGTATTTT.

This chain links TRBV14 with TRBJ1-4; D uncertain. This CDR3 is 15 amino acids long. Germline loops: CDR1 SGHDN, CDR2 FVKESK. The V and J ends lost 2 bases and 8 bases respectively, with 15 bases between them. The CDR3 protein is CASSQREGSLEKLFF. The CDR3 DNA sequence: TGTGCCAGCAGCCAACGGGAGGGCTCCTTGGAAAAACTGTTTTTT.

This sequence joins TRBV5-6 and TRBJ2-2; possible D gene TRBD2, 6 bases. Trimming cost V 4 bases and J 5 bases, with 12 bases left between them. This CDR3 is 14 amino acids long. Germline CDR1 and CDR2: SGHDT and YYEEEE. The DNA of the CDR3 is TGTGCCAGCAGCGCCGAACTAGCAACCGGGGAGCTGTTTTTT. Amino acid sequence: CASSAELATGELFF.

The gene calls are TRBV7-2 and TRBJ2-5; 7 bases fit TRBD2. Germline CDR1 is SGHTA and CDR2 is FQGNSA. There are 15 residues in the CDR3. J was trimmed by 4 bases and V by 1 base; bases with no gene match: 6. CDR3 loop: CASSLGGGVSETQYF. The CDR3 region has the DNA TGTGCCAGCAGCTTAGGGGGGGGTGTTTCAGAGACCCAGTACTTC.

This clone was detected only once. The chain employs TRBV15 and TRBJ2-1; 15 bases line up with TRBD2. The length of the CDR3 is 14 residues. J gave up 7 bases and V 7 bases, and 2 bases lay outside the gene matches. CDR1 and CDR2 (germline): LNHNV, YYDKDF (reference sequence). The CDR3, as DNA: TGTGCCACCAAGGGACTAGCGGGAGGAAATGAGCAGTTCTTC. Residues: CATKGLAGGNEQFF. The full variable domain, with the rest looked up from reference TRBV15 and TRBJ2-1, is DAMVIQNPRYQVTQFGKPVTLSCSQTLNHNVMYWYQQKSSQAPKLLFHYYDKDFNNEADTPDNFQSRRPNTSFCFLDIRSPGLGDTAMYLCATKGLAGGNEQFFGPGTRLTVL.

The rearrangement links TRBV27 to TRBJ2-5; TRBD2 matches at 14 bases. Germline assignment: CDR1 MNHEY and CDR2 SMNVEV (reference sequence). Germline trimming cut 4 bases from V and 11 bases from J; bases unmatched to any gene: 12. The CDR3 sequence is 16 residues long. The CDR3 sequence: CASSWGSPGLAGEQYF. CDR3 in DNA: TGTGCCAGCAGTTGGGGCTCTCCGGGACTAGCGGGAGAGCAGTACTTC.